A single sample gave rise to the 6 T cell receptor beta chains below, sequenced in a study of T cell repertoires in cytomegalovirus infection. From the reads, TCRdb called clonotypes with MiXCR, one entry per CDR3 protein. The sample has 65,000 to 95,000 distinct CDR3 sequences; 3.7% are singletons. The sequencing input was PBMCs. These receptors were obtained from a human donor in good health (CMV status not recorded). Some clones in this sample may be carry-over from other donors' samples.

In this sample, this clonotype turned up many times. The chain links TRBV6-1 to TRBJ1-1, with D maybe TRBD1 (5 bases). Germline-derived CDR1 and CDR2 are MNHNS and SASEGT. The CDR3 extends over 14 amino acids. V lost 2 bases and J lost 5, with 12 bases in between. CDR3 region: CASSERGLSTEAFF. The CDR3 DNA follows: TGTGCCAGCAGTGAAAGGGGTTTGAGTACTGAAGCTTTCTTT.

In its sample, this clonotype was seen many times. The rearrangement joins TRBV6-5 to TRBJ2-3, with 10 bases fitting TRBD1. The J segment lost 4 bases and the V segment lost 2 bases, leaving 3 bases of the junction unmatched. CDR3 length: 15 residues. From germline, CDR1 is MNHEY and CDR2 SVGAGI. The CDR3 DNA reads TGTGCCAGCAGTTACGACAGGGGGCGGGCAGATACGCAGTATTTT. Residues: CASSYDRGRADTQYF.

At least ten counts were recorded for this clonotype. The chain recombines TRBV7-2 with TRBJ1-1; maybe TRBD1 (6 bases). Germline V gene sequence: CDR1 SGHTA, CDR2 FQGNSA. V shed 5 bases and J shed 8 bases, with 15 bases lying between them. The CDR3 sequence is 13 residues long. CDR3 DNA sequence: TGTGCCAGCAGCGTAGGAGGGGGGGGAGAAGCTTTCTTT. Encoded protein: CASSVGGGGEAFF.

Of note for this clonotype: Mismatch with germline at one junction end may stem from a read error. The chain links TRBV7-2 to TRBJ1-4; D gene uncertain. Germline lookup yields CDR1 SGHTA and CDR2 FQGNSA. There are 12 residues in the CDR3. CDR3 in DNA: TGTGCCAGCAGCCCGCGCATTGAAAAACTGTTTTTC. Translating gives CASSPRIEKLFF.

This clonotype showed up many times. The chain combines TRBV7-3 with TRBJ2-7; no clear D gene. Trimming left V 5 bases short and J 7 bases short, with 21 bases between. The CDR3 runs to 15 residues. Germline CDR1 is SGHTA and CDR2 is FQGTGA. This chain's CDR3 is CASSPQPRQRPEQYF. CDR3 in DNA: TGTGCCAGCAGCCCCCAACCGCGTCAAAGACCTGAGCAGTACTTC.

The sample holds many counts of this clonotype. CDR3 region: CASSRVTDTQYF. The DNA for the CDR3 is TGTGCCAGCAGCCGAGTGACAGATACGCAGTATTTT. The J gene is TRBJ2-3, the V gene TRBV7-2, with no clear D. The CDR3 has 12 residues. Germline CDR1 and CDR2: SGHTA and FQGNSA. V shed 5 bases and J shed 3 bases, with 6 bases lying between them. Full variable domain (outside the CDR3, taken from reference TRBV7-2 and TRBJ2-3): GAGVSQSPSNKVTEKGKDVELRCDPISGHTALYWYRQSLGQGLEFLIYFQGNSAPDKSGLPSDRFSAERTGGSVSTLTIQRTQQEDSAVYLCASSRVTDTQYFGPGTRLTVL.